The next 14 T cell receptor beta chains were all read from a single sample in a study of CD8+CD57+ T cells in acquired aplastic anemia. Profiling of TCR beta VDJ combinations and CDR3 sequences used genomic DNA as template. TCRdb analysed the reads with MiXCR anew, one entry per CDR3 protein. The repertoire holds roughly 160,000 distinct CDR3 sequences, with approximately 60% as singletons. Input material: sorted CD4+, CD8+, or CD8+CD57+ T cells (not recorded which) from PBMCs. The receptors come from a human donor in good health.

Only a few counts were recorded for this clonotype. This sequence joins TRBV7-6 and TRBJ2-2; weak D call: TRBD1 (6 bases). The CDR3 length is 15 residues. Germline V gene sequence: CDR1 SGHVS, CDR2 FNYEAQ. V lost 1 base and J lost 3, with 9 bases in between. The CDR3 DNA is TGTGCCAGCAGCTTAGGGACAGCCGACACCGGGGAGCTGTTTTTT. It is translated as CASSLGTADTGELFF. The full variable domain, its missing parts supplied by reference TRBV7-6 and TRBJ2-2, is GAGVSQSPRYKVTKRGQDVALRCDPISGHVSLYWYRQALGQGPEFLTYFNYEAQQDKSGLPNDRFSAERPEGSISTLTIQRTEQRDSAMYRCASSLGTADTGELFFGEGSRLTVL.

This sequence joins TRBV9 and TRBJ1-1; 9 bases map to TRBD1. With V trimmed by 3 bases and J by 3 bases, 6 bases remained unmatched. The CDR3 extends over 15 amino acids. Germline lookup yields CDR1 SGDLS and CDR2 YYNGEE. CDR3 coding DNA: TGTGCCAGCAGCGATAGTGGGACAGGGTACACTGAAGCTTTCTTT. As protein: CASSDSGTGYTEAFF.

This chain links TRBV7-9 with TRBJ2-7; TRBD2 matches 7 bases. Germline V gene sequence: CDR1 SEHNR, CDR2 FQNEAQ (reference sequence). The CDR3 runs to 13 residues. J lost 5 bases, V lost 8 bases, and 9 bases had no gene match. The CDR3 is CASGGGGDDEQYF. The DNA for the CDR3 is TGTGCCAGCGGGGGGGGGGGAGACGACGAGCAGTACTTC.

The CDR3 is CAISERNDSPLHF. The CDR3 coding sequence is TGTGCCATCAGTGAGAGGAACGATTCACCCCTCCACTTT. V gene TRBV10-3 combines with J gene TRBJ1-6; D gene uncertain. The CDR3 loop spans 13 amino acids. Trimming removed 2 bases at V and 8 bases at J, with 7 bases between. Per germline, CDR1 ENHRY and CDR2 SYGVKD.

The count of this clonotype is one. J is TRBJ2-5 and V is TRBV11-2; 7 nucleotides line up with TRBD2. The germline V gene has CDR1 SGHAT and CDR2 FQNNGV. CDR3 length equals 13 residues. Unmatched junction bases numbered 2, after V lost 5 bases and J lost 2 bases. CDR3 region: CASSTGGQETQYF. The CDR3 DNA reads TGTGCCAGCAGCACGGGAGGACAAGAGACCCAGTACTTC.

The chain has TRBV11-2 and TRBJ2-7, with D perhaps being TRBD1 or TRBD2 (5 bases each). The CDR3 contains 14 residues. With 2 bases removed from V and 3 bases from J, the gap between germline ends came to 11 bases. Germline V gene sequence: CDR1 SGHAT, CDR2 FQNNGV. The CDR3 is CASSLNEGLYEQYF. CDR3 nucleotide sequence: TGTGCCAGCAGCTTAAATGAGGGGCTCTACGAGCAGTACTTC. Based on the CDR3 plus reference TRBV11-2 and TRBJ2-7, the full variable domain is EAGVAQSPRYKIIEKRQSVAFWCNPISGHATLYWYQQILGQGPKLLIQFQNNGVVDDSQLPKDRFSAERLKGVDSTLKIQPAKLEDSAVYLCASSLNEGLYEQYFGPGTRLTVT.

V gene TRBV20-1 combines with J gene TRBJ1-4; 8 nucleotides line up with TRBD1. This CDR3 is 13 amino acids long. J was trimmed by 8 bases and V by 3 bases; bases with no gene match: 5. Germline lookup yields CDR1 DFQATT and CDR2 SNEGSKA (reference sequence). The CDR3 DNA sequence: TGCAGTGCTAGTAGGACAGGGAGGGAAAAACTGTTTTTT. Protein product: CSASRTGREKLFF.

The rearrangement uses TRBV12-3 or TRBV12-4 and TRBJ2-5, with TRBD2 identical over 14 bases. The J segment lost 9 bases and the V segment lost 6 bases, leaving 6 bases of the junction unmatched. CDR3 size: 14 residues. This chain's CDR3 is CASSPGLAGVSQYF. The CDR3 bases are TGTGCCAGCAGCCCGGGACTAGCGGGAGTGTCCCAGTACTTC.

The J gene is TRBJ2-3, the V gene TRBV7-3; 8 bases line up with TRBD2. CDR3 length equals 16 residues. Germline V gene sequence: CDR1 SGHTA, CDR2 FQGTGA. V gave up 2 bases and J gave up 2 bases; unmatched junction bases: 6. The CDR3 loop is CASSLGAGADTDTQYF. The CDR3 region has the DNA TGTGCCAGCAGCTTAGGAGCGGGAGCGGACACAGATACGCAGTATTTT.

The V gene is TRBV20-1, the J gene TRBJ1-2; no definite D call. This CDR3 has 13 amino acids. Germline loops: CDR1 DFQATT, CDR2 SNEGSKA (reference sequence). Deletions cut 5 bases from V and 4 bases from J, with 14 bases between. The CDR3 sequence: CSAPQAIGYGYTF. The CDR3 DNA reads TGCAGTGCTCCCCAGGCGATCGGCTATGGCTACACCTTC.

The chain combines TRBV9 with TRBJ2-1, with 8 bases identical to TRBD2. V shed 8 bases and J 5 bases; nucleotides not matched to a gene: 12. Germline V gene lookup returns CDR1 SGDLS and CDR2 YYNGEE. The CDR3 is 15 amino acids. The CDR3 reads CASILGRAVNNEQFF. Written as DNA, the CDR3 is TGTGCCAGTATACTCGGGAGGGCCGTTAACAATGAGCAGTTCTTC.

The chain employs TRBV7-9 and TRBJ1-1; no definite D call. The CDR3 sequence is 13 residues long. V lost 5 bases, J lost 6 bases, and 13 bases lay in between. Per germline, CDR1 SEHNR and CDR2 FQNEAQ (reference sequence). The CDR3 sequence is CASSLPFVAEAFF. CDR3 sequence (DNA): TGTGCCAGCAGCCTCCCTTTTGTAGCTGAAGCTTTCTTT.

This chain links TRBV19 with TRBJ1-1, with D hard to call. The germline V gene has CDR1 LNHDA and CDR2 SQIVND (reference sequence). Deletions cut 2 bases from V and 7 bases from J, with 8 bases between. The CDR3 covers 12 residues. The CDR3, as DNA: TGTGCCAGTAGTATAAGTGGGAATGAAGCTTTCTTT. Amino acids: CASSISGNEAFF.

This clonotype was seen a handful of times. The J gene is TRBJ2-3, the V gene TRBV30, with TRBD2 as a possible D gene (6 bases). This CDR3 is built from 14 residues. CDR1 and CDR2 (germline): GTSNPN, SVGIG (reference sequence). The germline V and J ends were trimmed by 4 bases and 3 bases, with 14 bases remaining between them. The CDR3 is CAWTGEASTDTQYF. The CDR3 nucleotides read TGTGCCTGGACGGGGGAGGCTTCGACAGATACGCAGTATTTT.